This T cell receptor (beta chain) was identified during a study of blood T cell repertoires in COVID-19. Looking at the study overall: The United States, Italy and Spain provided the acute and convalescent COVID-19 samples.

The CDR3 has 14 amino acids. Per the germline V gene, CDR1 is SGHNT and CDR2 is YYREEE (reference sequence). The germline V and J ends were trimmed by 0 bases and 3 bases, with 8 bases remaining between them. As originally analysed: For nucleated cells, counts were estimated from reference gene primer amplification. Sequenced by immunoSEQ multiplex PCR; TCRdb stores in-frame clones only, minus some. V and J calls plus clone size are reproduced from that table; the DNA served to infer D and trimming. The profile covers about 120,000 clones, with over 70% appearing a single time and under 2% taken by the ten largest.

The J gene is TRBJ2-3, the V gene TRBV5-4; possible D gene TRBD2, 5 bases. Specimen: peripheral blood. This clonotype was sampled from a man aged 45-60 years with acute or convalescent COVID-19. The CDR3 region is CASSLERFTDTQYF. The DNA for the CDR3 is TGTGCCAGCAGCTTGGAGCGGTTTACAGATACGCAGTATTTT.